Listed below are T cell receptor beta chains from one sample, sequenced in a study of T cell responses to AZD1222 COVID-19 vaccine. TCRdb's copy holds only in-frame clones and misses some; the assay was immunoSEQ multiplex PCR. The profile shows over 200,000 clones, around 94% of them singletons. Specimen: peripheral blood, collected 28 days after the second dose of the MenACWY control vaccine. Receptor source: an adult who received the MenACWY meningococcal vaccine as a control. CDR3s include the opening cysteine and the closing phenylalanine or tryptophan. The order of the fields is J gene, clone size, D gene, CDR3 length, V gene, CDR3 protein, CDR3 DNA. D genes are given only for firm matches. Not all rows give a size; the values are once, few, many and, for expanded clones, a class.

>TRBJ2-1|NA|TRBD2|19|TRBV9
CASSVSGVVRTSGNNEQFF
TGTGCCAGCAGCGTATCCGGGGTGGTTCGGACTAGCGGGAACAATGAGCAGTTCTTC
>TRBJ2-7|NA|NA|13|TRBV6-2/TRBV6-3
CASSYSQSYEQYF
TGTGCCAGCAGTTACTCACAGTCTTACGAGCAGTACTTC
>TRBJ2-7|NA|NA|14|TRBV5-1
CASSRTGPPYEQYF
TGCGCCAGCAGCAGGACCGGGCCCCCCTACGAGCAGTACTTC
>TRBJ1-4|once|TRBD1|16|TRBV4-3
CASSDGGGQGSEKLFF
TGCGCCAGCAGCGATGGAGGGGGACAGGGAAGTGAAAAACTGTTTTTT
>TRBJ1-1|NA|TRBD1|14|TRBV4-3
CASSPTGTGAEAFF
TGCGCCAGCAGCCCCACCGGGACAGGGGCTGAAGCTTTCTTT
>TRBJ1-6|NA|NA|14|TRBV5-4
CASSYTSDSQSLHF
TGTGCCAGCAGCTATACGAGCGACAGTCAAAGCCTCCACTTT
>TRBJ1-3|NA|NA|16|TRBV9
CASSPLGLRSGNTIYF
TGTGCCAGCAGCCCCCTCGGCCTACGCTCTGGAAACACCATATATTTT
>TRBJ2-3|NA|TRBD2|16|TRBV6-5
CASSYSSGGNTDTQYF
TGTGCCAGCAGTTACTCGTCGGGGGGGAACACAGATACGCAGTATTTT
>TRBJ2-1|NA|TRBD1|15|TRBV7-2
CASSLDRTGWNEQFF
TGTGCCAGCAGCTTGGACAGGACGGGATGGAATGAGCAGTTCTTC
>TRBJ1-1|NA|NA|15|TRBV9
CASSQITRVGTEAFF
TGTGCCAGCAGTCAAATCACCAGGGTTGGAACTGAAGCTTTCTTT
>TRBJ2-2|NA|NA|11|TRBV27
CATGVGGELFF
TGTGCCACAGGGGTGGGCGGGGAGCTGTTTTTT
>TRBJ1-1|few|NA|13|TRBV5-5
CASSFGSGIEAFF
TGTGCCAGCAGCTTTGGGTCAGGGATTGAAGCTTTCTTT
>TRBJ1-1|NA|TRBD1|14|TRBV6-5
CASSPRQGYAEAFF
TGTGCCAGCAGCCCAAGACAGGGGTATGCTGAAGCTTTCTTT
>TRBJ2-7|NA|NA|14|TRBV19
CASAALGVSYEQYF
TGTGCCAGCGCTGCGTTGGGGGTTTCCTACGAGCAGTACTTC
>TRBJ2-3|NA|TRBD2|17|TRBV11-2
CASSFALAGPSTDTQYF
TGTGCCAGCAGCTTTGCCCTAGCGGGCCCAAGCACAGATACGCAGTATTTT
>TRBJ2-1|NA|NA|14|TRBV29-1
CTTTSTSTYNEQFF
TGCACCACTACGAGCACTAGCACCTACAATGAGCAGTTCTTC
>TRBJ1-6|few|NA|15|TRBV5-1
CASSLSGGGNSPLHF
TGCGCCAGCAGCTTGAGTGGGGGTGGGAATTCACCCCTCCACTTT
>TRBJ2-3|NA|TRBD2|17|TRBV29-1
CSVPGLAGGISTDTQYF
TGCAGCGTGCCTGGACTAGCGGGGGGTATTAGCACAGATACGCAGTATTTT
>TRBJ1-3|NA|NA|12|TRBV28
CASASSEDTIYF
TGTGCCAGTGCCAGTAGTGAAGACACCATATATTTT
>TRBJ2-2|NA|TRBD2|15|TRBV7-8
CASSLVRGGIGELFF
TGTGCCAGCAGCTTAGTGCGGGGGGGCATCGGGGAGCTGTTTTTT
>TRBJ2-5|NA|TRBD1|17|TRBV6-2/TRBV6-3
CASSYRTGEAPLETQYF
TGTGCCAGCAGTTATAGGACAGGGGAGGCCCCCTTAGAGACCCAGTACTTC
>TRBJ1-6|NA|NA|15|TRBV6-5
CASATESTYNSPLHF
TGTGCCAGCGCGACAGAGAGCACTTATAATTCACCCCTCCACTTT
>TRBJ1-2|NA|TRBD1|16|TRBV6-1
CASSEIGQGGNYGYTF
TGTGCCAGCAGTGAAATTGGACAGGGGGGTAACTATGGCTACACCTTC
>TRBJ2-6|NA|NA|20|TRBV27
CASLGRGAGSNRSGANVLTF
TGTGCCAGCCTGGGACGAGGGGCAGGTTCAAACCGCTCTGGGGCCAACGTCCTGACTTTC